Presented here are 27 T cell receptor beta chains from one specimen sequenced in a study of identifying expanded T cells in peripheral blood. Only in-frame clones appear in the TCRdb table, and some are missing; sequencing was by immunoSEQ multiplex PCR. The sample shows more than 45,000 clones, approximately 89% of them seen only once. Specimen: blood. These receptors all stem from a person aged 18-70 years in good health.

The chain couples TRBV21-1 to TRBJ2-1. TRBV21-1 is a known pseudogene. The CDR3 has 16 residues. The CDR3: CASSETLHHSDNEQFF. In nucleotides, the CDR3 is TGTGCCAGCAGTGAAACCCTACACCATTCCGACAATGAGCAGTTCTTC.

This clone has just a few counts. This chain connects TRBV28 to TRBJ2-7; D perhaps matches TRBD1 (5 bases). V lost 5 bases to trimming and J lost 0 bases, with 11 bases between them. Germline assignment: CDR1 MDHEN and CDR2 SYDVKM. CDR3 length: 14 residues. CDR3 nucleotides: TGTGCCAGCAGTCCAGGGCCTAGCTCCTACGAGCAGTACTTC. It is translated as CASSPGPSSYEQYF.

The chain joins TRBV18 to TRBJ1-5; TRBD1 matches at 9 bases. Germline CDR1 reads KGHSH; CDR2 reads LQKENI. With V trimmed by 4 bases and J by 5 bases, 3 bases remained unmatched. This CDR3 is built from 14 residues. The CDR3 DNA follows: TGTGCCAGCTCACGACAGGGGGGCGATCAGCCCCAGCATTTT. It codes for CASSRQGGDQPQHF.

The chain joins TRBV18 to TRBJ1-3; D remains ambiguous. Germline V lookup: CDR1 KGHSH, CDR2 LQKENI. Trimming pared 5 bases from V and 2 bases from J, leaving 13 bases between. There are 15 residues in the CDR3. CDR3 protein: CASSYQRAAGNTIYF. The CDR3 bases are TGTGCCAGCTCATACCAGAGGGCCGCTGGAAACACCATATATTTT.

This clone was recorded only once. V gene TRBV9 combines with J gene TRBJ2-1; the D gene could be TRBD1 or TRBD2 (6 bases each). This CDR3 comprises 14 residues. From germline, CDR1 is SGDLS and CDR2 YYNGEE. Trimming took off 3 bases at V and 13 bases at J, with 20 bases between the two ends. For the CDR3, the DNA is TGTGCCAGCAGCGCCTACCACGGAGGGGGGCAACAGTTCTTC. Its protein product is CASSAYHGGGQQFF.

Here the CDR3 reads CASSSRLAGGDEQYF. Here the CDR3 DNA reads TGTGCCAGCAGTTCCCGACTAGCGGGAGGCGACGAGCAGTACTTC. This rearrangement joins TRBV28 to TRBJ2-7; 13 bases line up with TRBD2. The J segment lost 5 bases and the V segment lost 4 bases, leaving 5 bases of the junction unmatched. The CDR3 has 15 amino acids. CDR1 and CDR2 from the germline V gene are MDHEN and SYDVKM.

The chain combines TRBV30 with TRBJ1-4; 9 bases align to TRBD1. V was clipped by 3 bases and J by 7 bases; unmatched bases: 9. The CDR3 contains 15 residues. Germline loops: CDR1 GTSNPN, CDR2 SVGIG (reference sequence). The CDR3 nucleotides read TGTGCCTGGAGATATGGGGACAGGGAGGTTGAAAAACTGTTTTTT. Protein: CAWRYGDREVEKLFF.

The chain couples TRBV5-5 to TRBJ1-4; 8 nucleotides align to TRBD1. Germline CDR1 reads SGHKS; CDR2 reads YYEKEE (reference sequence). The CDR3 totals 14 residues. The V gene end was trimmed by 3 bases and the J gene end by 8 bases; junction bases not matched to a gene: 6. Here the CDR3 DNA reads TGTGCCAGCAGCTCGACAGGGGTCGGGGAAAAACTGTTTTTT. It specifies CASSSTGVGEKLFF. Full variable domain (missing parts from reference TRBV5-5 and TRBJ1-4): DAGVTQSPTHLIKTRGQQVTLRCSPISGHKSVSWYQQVLGQGPQFIFQYYEKEERGRGNFPDRFSARQFPNYSSELNVNALLLGDSALYLCASSSTGVGEKLFFGSGTQLSVL.

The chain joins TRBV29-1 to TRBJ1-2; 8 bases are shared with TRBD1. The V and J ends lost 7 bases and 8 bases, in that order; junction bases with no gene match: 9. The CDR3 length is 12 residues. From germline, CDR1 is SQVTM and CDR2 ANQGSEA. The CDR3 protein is CSGRTGKEGYTF. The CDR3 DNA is TGCAGCGGGAGGACAGGGAAGGAAGGCTACACCTTC.

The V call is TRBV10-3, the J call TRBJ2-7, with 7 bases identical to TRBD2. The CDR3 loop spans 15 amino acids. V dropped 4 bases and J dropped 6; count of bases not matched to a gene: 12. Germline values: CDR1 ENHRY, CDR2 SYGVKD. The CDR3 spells CAISVLWREWSEQYF. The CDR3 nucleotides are TGTGCCATCAGTGTATTGTGGCGGGAGTGGTCCGAGCAGTACTTC.

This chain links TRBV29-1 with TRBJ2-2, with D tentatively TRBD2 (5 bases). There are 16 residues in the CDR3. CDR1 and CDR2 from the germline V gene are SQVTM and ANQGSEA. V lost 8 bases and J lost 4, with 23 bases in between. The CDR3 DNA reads TGCAGCAGCGAGGCGGAGGCGACCTCTGGCACCGGGGAGCTGTTTTTT. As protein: CSSEAEATSGTGELFF.

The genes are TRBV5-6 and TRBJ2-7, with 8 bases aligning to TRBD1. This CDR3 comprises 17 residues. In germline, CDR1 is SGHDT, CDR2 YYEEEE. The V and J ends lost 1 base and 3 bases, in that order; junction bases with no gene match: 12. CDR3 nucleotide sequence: TGTGCCAGCAGCTTGTGGGCAGGGGGCGAGAGGGGCTACGAGCAGTACTTC. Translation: CASSLWAGGERGYEQYF.

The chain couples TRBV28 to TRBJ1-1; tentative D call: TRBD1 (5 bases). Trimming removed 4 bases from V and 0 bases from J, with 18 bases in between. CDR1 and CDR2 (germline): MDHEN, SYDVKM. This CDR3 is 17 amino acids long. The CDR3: CASSSLGRSGVNTEAFF. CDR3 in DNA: TGTGCCAGCAGTTCCTTGGGACGTTCCGGGGTGAACACTGAAGCTTTCTTT.

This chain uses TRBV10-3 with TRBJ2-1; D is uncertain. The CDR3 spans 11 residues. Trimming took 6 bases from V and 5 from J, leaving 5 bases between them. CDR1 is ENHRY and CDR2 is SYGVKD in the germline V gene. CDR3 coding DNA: TGTGCCATCAGGGGCGACAATGAGCAGTTCTTC. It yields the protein CAIRGDNEQFF.

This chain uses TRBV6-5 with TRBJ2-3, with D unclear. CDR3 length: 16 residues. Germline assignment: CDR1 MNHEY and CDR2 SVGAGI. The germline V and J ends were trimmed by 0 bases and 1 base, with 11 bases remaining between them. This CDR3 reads CASSYSQAVRTDTQYF. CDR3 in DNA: TGTGCCAGCAGTTACTCTCAGGCCGTACGCACAGATACGCAGTATTTT.

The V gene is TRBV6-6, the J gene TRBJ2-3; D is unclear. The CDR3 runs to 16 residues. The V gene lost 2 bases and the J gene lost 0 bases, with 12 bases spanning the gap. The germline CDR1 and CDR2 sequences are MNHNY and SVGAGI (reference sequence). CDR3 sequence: CASSYGISDSTDTQYF. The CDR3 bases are TGTGCCAGCAGTTACGGAATCTCGGACAGCACAGATACGCAGTATTTT.

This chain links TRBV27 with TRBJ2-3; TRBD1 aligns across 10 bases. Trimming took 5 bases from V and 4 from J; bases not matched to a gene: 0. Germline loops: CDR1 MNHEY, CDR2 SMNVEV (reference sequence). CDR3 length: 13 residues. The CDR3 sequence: CASSGQGADTQYF. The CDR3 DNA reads TGTGCCAGCAGTGGACAGGGGGCAGATACGCAGTATTTT.

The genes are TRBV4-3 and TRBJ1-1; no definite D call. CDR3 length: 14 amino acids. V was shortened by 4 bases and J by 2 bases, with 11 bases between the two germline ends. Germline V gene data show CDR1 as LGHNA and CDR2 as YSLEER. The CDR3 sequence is CASSPFRGNTEAFF. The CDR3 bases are TGCGCCAGCAGCCCTTTCCGAGGCAACACTGAAGCTTTCTTT.

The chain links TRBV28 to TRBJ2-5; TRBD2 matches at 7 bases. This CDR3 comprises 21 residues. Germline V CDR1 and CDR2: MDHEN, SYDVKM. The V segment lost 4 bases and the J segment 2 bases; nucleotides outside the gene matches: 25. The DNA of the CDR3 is TGTGCCAGCAGTTCCCCCCGATCGGCTAGCGGCATGGGGTTGAGTCAAGAGACCCAGTACTTC. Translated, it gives CASSSPRSASGMGLSQETQYF. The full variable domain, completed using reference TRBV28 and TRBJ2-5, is DVKVTQSSRYLVKRTGEKVFLECVQDMDHENMFWYRQDPGLGLRLIYFSYDVKMKEKGDIPEGYSVSREKKERFSLILESASTNQTSMYLCASSSPRSASGMGLSQETQYFGPGTRLLVL.

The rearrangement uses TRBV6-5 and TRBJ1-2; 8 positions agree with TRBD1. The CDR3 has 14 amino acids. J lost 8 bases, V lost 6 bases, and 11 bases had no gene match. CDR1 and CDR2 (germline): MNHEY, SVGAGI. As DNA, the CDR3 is TGTGCCAGCAGCCCCAGACAGGGGCGGGCGGGCTACACCTTC. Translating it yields CASSPRQGRAGYTF.

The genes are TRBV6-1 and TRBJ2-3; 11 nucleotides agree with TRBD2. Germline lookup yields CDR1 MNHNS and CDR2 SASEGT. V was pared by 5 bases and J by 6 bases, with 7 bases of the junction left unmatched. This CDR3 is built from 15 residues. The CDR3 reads CASSTSGSPQDTQYF. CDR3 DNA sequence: TGTGCCAGCAGTACTAGCGGGAGCCCCCAGGATACGCAGTATTTT.

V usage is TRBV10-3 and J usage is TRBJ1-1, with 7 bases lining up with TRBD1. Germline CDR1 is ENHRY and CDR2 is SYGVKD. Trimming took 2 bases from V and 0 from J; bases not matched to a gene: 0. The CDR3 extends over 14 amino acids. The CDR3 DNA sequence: TGTGCCATCAGTGAGCAGGGGGTGAACACTGAAGCTTTCTTT. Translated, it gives CAISEQGVNTEAFF.

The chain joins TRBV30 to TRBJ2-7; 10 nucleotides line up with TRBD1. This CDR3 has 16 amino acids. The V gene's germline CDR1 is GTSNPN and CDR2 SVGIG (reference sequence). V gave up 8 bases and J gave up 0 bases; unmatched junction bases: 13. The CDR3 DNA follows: TGTGCCGGCAAATCCCGACAGGGGGCAAGCTCCTACGAGCAGTACTTC. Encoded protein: CAGKSRQGASSYEQYF.

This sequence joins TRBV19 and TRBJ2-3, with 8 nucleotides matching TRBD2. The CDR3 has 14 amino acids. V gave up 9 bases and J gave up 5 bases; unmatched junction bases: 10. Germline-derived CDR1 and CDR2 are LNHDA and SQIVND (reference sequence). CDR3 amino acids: CASRIAGIVDTQYF. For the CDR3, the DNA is TGTGCCAGCCGTATAGCGGGAATTGTAGATACGCAGTATTTT.

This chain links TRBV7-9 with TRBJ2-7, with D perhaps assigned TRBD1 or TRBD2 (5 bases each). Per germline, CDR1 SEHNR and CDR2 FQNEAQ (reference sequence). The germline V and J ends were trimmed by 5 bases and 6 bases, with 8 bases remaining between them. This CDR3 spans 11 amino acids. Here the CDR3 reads CASSPGPEQYF. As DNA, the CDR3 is TGTGCCAGCAGCCCGGGACCCGAGCAGTACTTC.

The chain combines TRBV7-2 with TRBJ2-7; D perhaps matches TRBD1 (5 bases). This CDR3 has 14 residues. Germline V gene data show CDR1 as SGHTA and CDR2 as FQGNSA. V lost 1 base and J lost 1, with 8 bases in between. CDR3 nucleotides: TGTGCCAGCAGCTTAGGACCAGGGTCCTACGAGCAGTACTTC. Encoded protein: CASSLGPGSYEQYF.

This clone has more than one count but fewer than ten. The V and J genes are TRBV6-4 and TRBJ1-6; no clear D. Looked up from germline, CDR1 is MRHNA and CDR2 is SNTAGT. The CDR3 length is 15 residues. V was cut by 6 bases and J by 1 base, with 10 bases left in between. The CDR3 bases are TGTGCCAGCAGAGCCGAGGGTTCCTATAATTCACCCCTCCACTTT. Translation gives CASRAEGSYNSPLHF.